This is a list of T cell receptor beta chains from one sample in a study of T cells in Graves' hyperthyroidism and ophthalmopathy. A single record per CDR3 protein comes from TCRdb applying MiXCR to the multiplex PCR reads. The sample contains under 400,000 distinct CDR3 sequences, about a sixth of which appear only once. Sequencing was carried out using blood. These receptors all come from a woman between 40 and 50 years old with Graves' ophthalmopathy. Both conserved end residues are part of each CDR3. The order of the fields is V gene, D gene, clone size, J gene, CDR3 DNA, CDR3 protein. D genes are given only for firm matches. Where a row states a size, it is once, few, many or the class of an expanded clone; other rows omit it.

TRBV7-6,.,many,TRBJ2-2,TGTGCCAGCAGCTTAGGTGCTTTTGGTGTGGCGGGGCAGGCCGGGGAGCTGTTTTTT,CASSLGAFGVAGQAGELFF
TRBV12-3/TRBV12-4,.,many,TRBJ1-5,TGTGCCAGCAGCCACCGACAGCGGAATCAGCCCCAGCATTTT,CASSHRQRNQPQHF
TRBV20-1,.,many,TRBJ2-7,TGCAGTGCTAGAGGGGCGACACAGTACGAGCAGTACTTC,CSARGATQYEQYF
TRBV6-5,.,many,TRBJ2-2,TGTGCCAGCAGTTACGACGGATCGAACACCGGGGAGCTGTTTTTT,CASSYDGSNTGELFF
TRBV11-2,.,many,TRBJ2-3,TGTGCCAGCAGCCTTACCCGGACTGGAAGGGGGGATACGCAGTATTTT,CASSLTRTGRGDTQYF
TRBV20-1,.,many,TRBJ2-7,TGCAGTGCCCGCTCCGGAGCGTACGAGCAGTACTTC,CSARSGAYEQYF
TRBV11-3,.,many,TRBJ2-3,TGTGCCAGCAGCTTGGTCCACACAGATACGCAGTATTTT,CASSLVHTDTQYF
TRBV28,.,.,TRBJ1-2,TGTGCCAGCAGTTCCCTCGGACAGTCTCGGTATGGCTACACCTTC,CASSSLGQSRYGYTF
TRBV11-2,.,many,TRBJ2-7,TGTGCCAGCAGCGGTGGACCTAGGGGTTGGGACTACGAGCAGTACTTC,CASSGGPRGWDYEQYF
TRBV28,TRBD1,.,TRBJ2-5,TGTGCCAGCAGTTTATCCGAGTTGTCGTGGGGGACAGGGTACCAAGAGACCCAGTACTTC,CASSLSELSWGTGYQETQYF
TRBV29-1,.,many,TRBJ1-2,TGCAGCGTTGCCGCCGAAGGGAGGCGTGCCTATGGCTACACCTTC,CSVAAEGRRAYGYTF
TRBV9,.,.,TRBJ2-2,TGTGCCAGCAGAACCGGGTACGCCGGGGAGCTGTTTTTT,CASRTGYAGELFF
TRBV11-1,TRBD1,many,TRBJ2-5,TGTGCCAGCAGATCAAGACAGGGAATACAAGAGACCCAGTACTTC,CASRSRQGIQETQYF
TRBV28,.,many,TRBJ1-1,TGTGCCAGCAGAGAGAGGAACACTGAAGCTTTCTTT,CASRERNTEAFF
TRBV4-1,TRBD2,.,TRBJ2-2,TGCGCCAGCAGCCGCCAGACTCCAGCGGGAGTTAGGGCCGGGGAGCTGTTTTTT,CASSRQTPAGVRAGELFF
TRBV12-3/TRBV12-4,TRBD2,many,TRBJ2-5,TGTGCCAGCAGTACCACTGAGGTAGTAGCGGGAGAGGGAGAAGAGACCCAGTACTTC,CASSTTEVVAGEGEETQYF
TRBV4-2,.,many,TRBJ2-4,TGTGCCAGCAGCCAAGGGAGAGCTAGCATTCAGTACTTC,CASSQGRASIQYF
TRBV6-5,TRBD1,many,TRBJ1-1,TGTGCCAGCAGTTTCACAGGGGGCGCCGCTGAAGCTTTCTTT,CASSFTGGAAEAFF
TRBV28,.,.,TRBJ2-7,TGTGCCAGCAGTTCCCTGGACAGTAGCTCCTACGAGCAGTACTTC,CASSSLDSSSYEQYF
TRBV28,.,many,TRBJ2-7,TGTGCCAGCAAGGGCCTAGCGATAAGCTACGAGCAGTACTTC,CASKGLAISYEQYF
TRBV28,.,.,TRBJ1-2,TGTGCCAGCGTTGGACCCGGGGGCCAAAGCGGCTATGGCTACACCTTC,CASVGPGGQSGYGYTF
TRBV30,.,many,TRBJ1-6,TGTGCCTGGAAGGCTGTAGTGGGTTCACCCCTCCACTTT,CAWKAVVGSPLHF
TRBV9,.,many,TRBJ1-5,TGTGCCAGCAGCGTAGGACACATGGGTCAGCCCCAGCATTTT,CASSVGHMGQPQHF
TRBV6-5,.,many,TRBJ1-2,TGTGCCAGCAGTTACGGGGTAAACGAGTTATATGGCTACACCTTC,CASSYGVNELYGYTF
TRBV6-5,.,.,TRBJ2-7,TGTGCCAGCAGTTACTATGTCGGAGGGGCGAACGAGCAGTACTTC,CASSYYVGGANEQYF
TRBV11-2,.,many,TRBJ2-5,TGTGCCAGCAGCTTAGTTTCGGGTTTTCAAGAGACCCAGTACTTC,CASSLVSGFQETQYF
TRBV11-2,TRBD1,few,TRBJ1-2,TGTGCCAGCAGCTTGGGACAGGGTATCCTCGGCTACACCTTC,CASSLGQGILGYTF
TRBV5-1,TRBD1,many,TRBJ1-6,TGCGCCAGCAGGACCGGGACAGTTAATTCACCCCTCCACTTT,CASRTGTVNSPLHF
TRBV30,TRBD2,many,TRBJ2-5,TGTGCCTGGGGGCTAGCGGGAACGGAGACCCAGTACTTC,CAWGLAGTETQYF
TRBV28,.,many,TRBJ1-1,TGTGCCAGCAGTTTACGGTCCACTGAAGCTTTCTTT,CASSLRSTEAFF
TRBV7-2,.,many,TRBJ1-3,TGTGCCAGCAGCTTAGCCGCGCCTGGAAACACCATATATTTT,CASSLAAPGNTIYF
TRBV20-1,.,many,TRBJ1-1,TGCAGTGCTAGAGTTGGGCAGGGAGGGACTGAAGCTTTCTTT,CSARVGQGGTEAFF
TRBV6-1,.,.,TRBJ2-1,TGTGCCAGCAGCCCCAATAGTGAGCAGTTCTTC,CASSPNSEQFF
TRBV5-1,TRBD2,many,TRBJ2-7,TGCGCCAGCAGCTTGGCCCTAGCGGGGGAGCAGTACTTC,CASSLALAGEQYF
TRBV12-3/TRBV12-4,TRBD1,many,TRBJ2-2,TGTGCCAGCAGTTTTGATAACAGGGGAGCCGGGGAGCTGTTTTTT,CASSFDNRGAGELFF
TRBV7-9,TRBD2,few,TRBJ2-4,TGTGCCAGCAGCTCGGGACTAGCGGAAAACATTCAGTACTTC,CASSSGLAENIQYF
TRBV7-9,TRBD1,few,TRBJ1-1,TGTGCCAGCTTGGAACAGGGGTCGTTGACTGAAGCTTTCTTT,CASLEQGSLTEAFF
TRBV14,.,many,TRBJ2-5,TGTGCCAGCAGCCCCCGACTAGTGAGTGAGACCCAGTACTTC,CASSPRLVSETQYF
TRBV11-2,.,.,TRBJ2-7,TGTGCCAGCAGAAGAGTTGGCGGGCCCTCCTCCTACGAGCAGTACTTC,CASRRVGGPSSYEQYF
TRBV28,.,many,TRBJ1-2,TGTGCCAGCAGGGGACGGGGTTATGGCTACACCTTC,CASRGRGYGYTF
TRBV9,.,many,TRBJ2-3,TGTGCCAGCAGCACGGGTCTTCAGGGTACGCAGTATTTT,CASSTGLQGTQYF
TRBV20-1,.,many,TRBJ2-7,TGCAGTGCTAGAGATTTGGACACCGGCTACGAGCAGTACTTC,CSARDLDTGYEQYF
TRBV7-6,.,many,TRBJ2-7,TGTGCCAGCAGCTTACCTAGGGGTGAGCAGTACTTC,CASSLPRGEQYF
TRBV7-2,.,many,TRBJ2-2,TGTGCCAGCAGCTTAGCTGGACCAGGGACCGGGGAGCTGTTTTTT,CASSLAGPGTGELFF
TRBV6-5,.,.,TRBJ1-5,TGTGCCAGCAGTTTCGCGGGGGGGCAGCCCCAGCCTTTT,CASSFAGGQPQPF
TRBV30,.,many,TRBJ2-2,TGTGCCTGGAGTGACCTAGGTATCACCGGGGAGCTGTTTTTT,CAWSDLGITGELFF
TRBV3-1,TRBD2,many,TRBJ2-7,TGTGCCAGCAGCCAAGAAGCGGGACGGCCCTACGAGCAGTACTTC,CASSQEAGRPYEQYF
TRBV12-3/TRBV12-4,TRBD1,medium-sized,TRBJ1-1,TGTGCCAGCAGTTTGACAGGGAGTGGCACTGAAGCTTTCTTT,CASSLTGSGTEAFF
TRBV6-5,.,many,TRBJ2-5,TGTGCCAGCAGTCCCTGGAATCAAGAGACCCAGTACTTC,CASSPWNQETQYF
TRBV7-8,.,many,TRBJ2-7,TGTGCCAGCAGCCCCTCCCGGGACGGCAACTACGAGCAGTACTTC,CASSPSRDGNYEQYF
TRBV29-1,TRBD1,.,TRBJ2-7,TGCAGCGGGACAGGGAGCGACGAGCAGTACTTC,CSGTGSDEQYF
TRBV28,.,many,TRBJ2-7,TGTGCCAGCAGTTTATCTACCCTGAGGGGGGAGCAGTACTTC,CASSLSTLRGEQYF
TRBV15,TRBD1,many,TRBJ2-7,TGTGCCACCAGCACAACAGGGACAGGGTATAACGAGCAGCACTTC,CATSTTGTGYNEQHF
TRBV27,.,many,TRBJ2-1,TGTGCCAGCAGCTCGATCAATGAGCAGTTCTTC,CASSSINEQFF